These 14 T cell receptor beta chains originate from one sample sequenced in a study of beta chain features in type 1 diabetes. As every portion of the isolated RNA was reverse transcribed, the sequencing read expressed TCRB transcripts. The assay was immunoSEQ multiplex PCR, and TCRdb's table has in-frame clones only and misses some. The sample consists of approximately 250,000 clones, over 8.5% of them appearing once. The sample comprised naive CD4+ T cells from blood. These receptors were collected from a woman under 30 in good health.

This chain connects TRBV6-5 to TRBJ1-2, with D perhaps matching TRBD1 (6 bases). This CDR3 has 12 amino acids. Trimming pared 8 bases from V and 4 bases from J, leaving 11 bases between. The germline V gene has CDR1 MNHEY and CDR2 SVGAGI. The CDR3 DNA reads as TGTGCCAGCGGAGGACAGCTCTATGGCTACACCTTC. It specifies CASGGQLYGYTF.

This clone was seen a handful of times. This chain joins TRBV19 and TRBJ1-4, with D uncertain. This CDR3 comprises 14 residues. Trimming took off 3 bases at V and 1 base at J, with 6 bases between the two ends. The germline V gene has CDR1 LNHDA and CDR2 SQIVND (reference sequence). The CDR3 protein is CASSILRTNEKLFF. The CDR3 bases are TGTGCCAGTAGTATTTTGCGAACTAATGAAAAACTGTTTTTT.

For the CDR3, the DNA is TGCGCCAGCAGGGGGGAAGGGGGCGTCGCCAAAAACATTCAGTACTTC. Its translation is CASRGEGGVAKNIQYF. The genes are TRBV10-2 and TRBJ2-4, with 7 bases fitting TRBD1. This CDR3 comprises 16 residues. The trim removed 6 bases at V and 1 base at J, leaving 9 bases unmatched. Per the germline V gene, CDR1 is WSHSY and CDR2 is SAAADI.

This clone was observed a few times. The V gene is TRBV10-3, the J gene TRBJ2-1; a possible D gene is TRBD2 (5 bases). The CDR3 totals 13 residues. Trimming cost V 8 bases and J 5 bases, with 13 bases left between them. The germline V gene has CDR1 ENHRY and CDR2 SYGVKD. CDR3 protein: CAIRVRENNEQFF. In nucleotides, the CDR3 is TGTGCCATCCGAGTAAGGGAGAACAATGAGCAGTTCTTC.

This chain links TRBV9 with TRBJ2-7; 8 bases align to TRBD1. V lost 5 bases and J lost 6; bases outside the gene matches: 7. CDR3 length: 13 amino acids. CDR1 and CDR2 from the germline V gene are SGDLS and YYNGEE. DNA for the CDR3: TGTGCCAGCAGTGGGGGACAGGAGGGCGAGCAGTACTTC. Translating it yields CASSGGQEGEQYF.

This clone has just a few counts. The chain has TRBV28 and TRBJ1-2; 7 bases are a match to TRBD1. The CDR3 runs to 14 residues. Losses at the gene ends were 11 bases for V and 0 bases for J; bases not matched to a gene: 9. Germline lookup yields CDR1 MDHEN and CDR2 SYDVKM. The DNA for the CDR3 is TGTGCCGCAGGCGCGACAGGGTCTAACTATGGCTACACCTTC. This translates into CAAGATGSNYGYTF.

The chain couples TRBV5-6 to TRBJ1-1; 9 nucleotides line up with TRBD1. Germline lookup yields CDR1 SGHDT and CDR2 YYEEEE. V was clipped by 5 bases and J by 5 bases; unmatched bases: 4. CDR3 length: 13 residues. CDR3 protein: CASRGTGRTEAFF. CDR3 DNA: TGTGCCAGCAGGGGGACAGGGAGGACTGAAGCTTTCTTT.

The chain recombines TRBV4-2 with TRBJ2-1; 13 bases align to TRBD2. CDR3 length: 19 residues. V lost 0 bases to trimming and J lost 2 bases; unmatched junction nucleotides: 7. The germline gives CDR1 LGHNA, CDR2 YNFKEQ. CDR3 sequence: CASSQESGLAGLPYNEQFF. The DNA of the CDR3 is TGTGCCAGCAGCCAAGAATCGGGACTAGCGGGATTGCCCTACAATGAGCAGTTCTTC.

This clone was seen a few times. The V call is TRBV9, the J call TRBJ1-1; unclear D gene. Looked up from germline, CDR1 is SGDLS and CDR2 is YYNGEE. The CDR3 loop spans 13 amino acids. V lost 3 bases, J lost 4 bases, and 10 bases lay in between. The CDR3: CASSEPPGTEAFF. The CDR3 nucleotides are TGTGCCAGCAGCGAGCCCCCGGGCACTGAAGCTTTCTTT. The entire variable domain, with the rest obtained from reference TRBV9 and TRBJ1-1, is as follows: DSGVTQTPKHLITATGQRVTLRCSPRSGDLSVYWYQQSLDQGLQFLIQYYNGEERAKGNILERFSAQQFPDLHSELNLSSLELGDSALYFCASSEPPGTEAFFGQGTRLTVV.

A note on this clone: One end of the junction does not line up with germline, which may come from a read error. This specimen includes other DNA sequences encoding the same CDR3. V is TRBV7-9 and J is TRBJ2-1, with 7 bases matching TRBD2. There are 17 residues in the CDR3. Germline CDR1 is SEHNR and CDR2 is FQNEAQ (reference sequence). This chain's CDR3 is CASSLVLGGRSYNEQFF. The CDR3 coding sequence is TGTGCCAGCAGCTTAGTGTTAGGCGGGAGATCCTACAACGAGCAGTTCTTC.

This clone came up a few times. The V call is TRBV12-5, the J call TRBJ1-3, with D hard to call. V was cut by 3 bases and J by 0 bases, with 6 bases left in between. Germline V gene lookup returns CDR1 LGHNT and CDR2 FRNRAP. The CDR3 has 14 residues. This CDR3 is CASGFTASGNTIYF. The CDR3 DNA follows: TGTGCTAGTGGTTTTACAGCCTCTGGAAACACCATATATTTT.

This clone has a handful of counts. This chain joins TRBV6-1 and TRBJ2-6; D perhaps matches TRBD1 (6 bases). The CDR3 length is 17 residues. From germline, CDR1 is MNHNS and CDR2 SASEGT. The ends were cut back, 1 base at V and 2 bases at J, with 12 bases in the middle. CDR3 bases: TGTGCCAGCAGTGAAGAAGAAAACAGGGCTGGGGCCAACGTCCTGACTTTC. The encoded protein is CASSEEENRAGANVLTF.

V is TRBV7-2 and J is TRBJ1-2; 7 nucleotides agree with TRBD1. This CDR3 has 14 residues. Trimming cost V 2 bases and J 4 bases; bases outside gene matches: 4. Germline assignment: CDR1 SGHTA and CDR2 FQGNSA. Here the CDR3 DNA reads TGTGCCAGCAGCTTAACCGGGACAGTCTATGGCTACACCTTC. It encodes CASSLTGTVYGYTF.

This clone was recorded at least ten times. V and J are TRBV4-1 and TRBJ2-5; 13 bases line up with TRBD2. CDR1 is MGHRA, CDR2 YSYEKL, per germline. Trimming removed 4 bases from V and 5 bases from J; junction bases left unmatched: 4. This CDR3 comprises 15 residues. CDR3 residues: CASSPGLAGRETQYF. The CDR3, as DNA: TGCGCCAGCAGCCCGGGACTAGCGGGACGGGAGACCCAGTACTTC.